A selection of T cell receptor beta chains follows, all from one sample in a study of blood T cell repertoires in COVID-19. Only in-frame clones appear in the TCRdb table, and some are missing; sequencing was by immunoSEQ multiplex PCR. The table lists some 89,000 clones, around 80% of them singletons, with approximately 10% in the top ten. Material: peripheral blood. The receptor set was obtained from a man in his 70s with acute or convalescent COVID-19. The CDR3 runs from the conserved cysteine through the conserved F or W. D genes are given only for firm matches. The size entry is marked missing in some rows and otherwise reads once, few, many or a size class.

CDR3 length: 15
D gene: -
clone size: few
V gene: TRBV5-6
J gene: TRBJ2-1
CDR3 DNA: TGTGCCAGCAGCTTGGTTTCGGGATATTACAATGAGCAGTTCTTC
CDR3 protein: CASSLVSGYYNEQFF

CDR3 length: 18
D gene: TRBD2
clone size: -
V gene: TRBV15
J gene: TRBJ2-5
CDR3 DNA: TGTGCCACCAGCAGGGGGACTAGCGGGGGTTTTATTGAAGAGACCCAGTACTTC
CDR3 protein: CATSRGTSGGFIEETQYF

CDR3 length: 17
D gene: TRBD2
clone size: -
V gene: TRBV7-2
J gene: TRBJ2-2
CDR3 DNA: TGTGCCAGCAGCTGGGTCACCGGGACTAGCGGATCTGGGGAGCTGTTTTTT
CDR3 protein: CASSWVTGTSGSGELFF

CDR3 length: 13
D gene: -
clone size: -
V gene: TRBV5-1
J gene: TRBJ2-4
CDR3 DNA: TGCGCCAGCAGCTCGACTCCCGGGTACATTCAGTACTTC
CDR3 protein: CASSSTPGYIQYF

CDR3 length: 15
D gene: -
clone size: -
V gene: TRBV9
J gene: TRBJ2-1
CDR3 DNA: TGTGCCAGCAGCGTAGGGCAGGCCTACTACAATGAGCAGTTCTTC
CDR3 protein: CASSVGQAYYNEQFF

CDR3 length: 15
D gene: TRBD1
clone size: -
V gene: TRBV6-5
J gene: TRBJ1-3
CDR3 DNA: TGTGCTTCGTGGACAGGGATTTTCTCTGGAAACACCATATATTTT
CDR3 protein: CASWTGIFSGNTIYF

CDR3 length: 13
D gene: TRBD1
clone size: -
V gene: TRBV18
J gene: TRBJ1-5
CDR3 DNA: TGTGCCAGCGGACAGGATAGCAATCAGCCCCAGCATTTT
CDR3 protein: CASGQDSNQPQHF

CDR3 length: 13
D gene: -
clone size: -
V gene: TRBV9
J gene: TRBJ2-3
CDR3 DNA: TGTGCCAGCAGCGTAACTTTAGCGAATACGCAGTATTTT
CDR3 protein: CASSVTLANTQYF

CDR3 length: 15
D gene: TRBD2
clone size: -
V gene: TRBV5-6
J gene: TRBJ2-1
CDR3 DNA: TGTGCCAGCAGCACGGGCGGGGGGCGGTACAATGAGCAGTTCTTC
CDR3 protein: CASSTGGGRYNEQFF

CDR3 length: 10
D gene: -
clone size: -
V gene: TRBV29-1
J gene: TRBJ2-1
CDR3 DNA: TGCAGCGTTGCCGACAATGAGCAGTTCTTC
CDR3 protein: CSVADNEQFF

CDR3 length: 19
D gene: TRBD2
clone size: -
V gene: TRBV4-1
J gene: TRBJ2-3
CDR3 DNA: TGCGCCAGCAGCCCGTATGGGACTAGCGGTAGCTCTAGCACAGATACGCAGTATTTT
CDR3 protein: CASSPYGTSGSSSTDTQYF

CDR3 length: 15
D gene: -
clone size: -
V gene: TRBV18
J gene: TRBJ2-5
CDR3 DNA: TGTGCCAGCTCACCCCGGGCCGGGGGATGGGAGACCCAGTACTTC
CDR3 protein: CASSPRAGGWETQYF

CDR3 length: 15
D gene: -
clone size: -
V gene: TRBV28
J gene: TRBJ1-2
CDR3 DNA: TGTGCCAGCACTCACGACCCAGGACAACCTGGTGGCTACACCTTC
CDR3 protein: CASTHDPGQPGGYTF

CDR3 length: 15
D gene: TRBD1
clone size: -
V gene: TRBV7-2
J gene: TRBJ1-6
CDR3 DNA: TGTGCCAGCAGAATGGGACAGAGGAATAATTCACCCCTCCACTTT
CDR3 protein: CASRMGQRNNSPLHF

CDR3 length: 14
D gene: TRBD1
clone size: -
V gene: TRBV29-1
J gene: TRBJ1-5
CDR3 DNA: TGCAGCGTTAAAATAGGGGGCGCGGGTCAGCCCCAGCATTTT
CDR3 protein: CSVKIGGAGQPQHF

CDR3 length: 17
D gene: TRBD1
clone size: -
V gene: TRBV28
J gene: TRBJ1-2
CDR3 DNA: TGTGCCAGCAGTTTTGTCGGATCGGACAGGTGGAACTATGGCTACACCTTC
CDR3 protein: CASSFVGSDRWNYGYTF

CDR3 length: 18
D gene: TRBD2
clone size: -
V gene: TRBV7-8
J gene: TRBJ2-7
CDR3 DNA: TGTGCCAGCAGCTTAGCGTTGAGACTAGCGGGGGTCAGGTACGAGCAGTACTTC
CDR3 protein: CASSLALRLAGVRYEQYF

CDR3 length: 15
D gene: -
clone size: few
V gene: TRBV11-2
J gene: TRBJ2-5
CDR3 DNA: TGTGCCAGCAGCCAGATGAACAGGGGAGGAGAGACCCAGTACTTC
CDR3 protein: CASSQMNRGGETQYF

CDR3 length: 14
D gene: TRBD1
clone size: few
V gene: TRBV3-1/TRBV3-2
J gene: TRBJ2-1
CDR3 DNA: TGTGCCAGCAGCCCCCCGGACAGGGAAAATGAGCAGTTCTTC
CDR3 protein: CASSPPDRENEQFF

CDR3 length: 15
D gene: -
clone size: -
V gene: TRBV10-1
J gene: TRBJ1-5
CDR3 DNA: TGCGCCAGCATTCCTCGGGAGGTTAGCAATCAGCCCCAGCATTTT
CDR3 protein: CASIPREVSNQPQHF

CDR3 length: 11
D gene: -
clone size: -
V gene: TRBV3-1/TRBV3-2
J gene: TRBJ1-5
CDR3 DNA: TGTGCCAGCAGCCTTCTCTCGCCCCAGCATTTT
CDR3 protein: CASSLLSPQHF

CDR3 length: 15
D gene: -
clone size: -
V gene: TRBV7-2
J gene: TRBJ2-2
CDR3 DNA: TGTGCCAGCAGCTTAGGTCGGGGTCACACCGGGGAGCTGTTTTTT
CDR3 protein: CASSLGRGHTGELFF

CDR3 length: 14
D gene: TRBD1
clone size: -
V gene: TRBV5-1
J gene: TRBJ1-2
CDR3 DNA: TGCGCCAGCAGCGAACAGGGGGTGTTTTATGGCTACACCTTC
CDR3 protein: CASSEQGVFYGYTF

CDR3 length: 16
D gene: TRBD1
clone size: -
V gene: TRBV9
J gene: TRBJ1-3
CDR3 DNA: TGTGCCAGCAGCGTAGCTATCAGGGGGGACGGAAACACCATATATTTT
CDR3 protein: CASSVAIRGDGNTIYF

CDR3 length: 17
D gene: TRBD2
clone size: -
V gene: TRBV3-1/TRBV3-2
J gene: TRBJ2-1
CDR3 DNA: TGTGCCAGCAGCCGACGGACTAGCGGGGGGTCATACAATGAGCAGTTCTTC
CDR3 protein: CASSRRTSGGSYNEQFF

CDR3 length: 14
D gene: TRBD2
clone size: -
V gene: TRBV2
J gene: TRBJ2-2
CDR3 DNA: TGTGCCAGCAGAGCGGGGGGTCTTAGCGAGGAGCTGTTTTTT
CDR3 protein: CASRAGGLSEELFF

CDR3 length: 14
D gene: -
clone size: once
V gene: TRBV6-4
J gene: TRBJ1-1
CDR3 DNA: TGTGCCAGCAGTGACTCCAGCCGGGGGACTGAAGCTTTCTTT
CDR3 protein: CASSDSSRGTEAFF

CDR3 length: 14
D gene: TRBD1
clone size: -
V gene: TRBV19
J gene: TRBJ1-3
CDR3 DNA: TGTGCCACCTTCGGACAGGGCTACGGAAACACCATATATTTT
CDR3 protein: CATFGQGYGNTIYF